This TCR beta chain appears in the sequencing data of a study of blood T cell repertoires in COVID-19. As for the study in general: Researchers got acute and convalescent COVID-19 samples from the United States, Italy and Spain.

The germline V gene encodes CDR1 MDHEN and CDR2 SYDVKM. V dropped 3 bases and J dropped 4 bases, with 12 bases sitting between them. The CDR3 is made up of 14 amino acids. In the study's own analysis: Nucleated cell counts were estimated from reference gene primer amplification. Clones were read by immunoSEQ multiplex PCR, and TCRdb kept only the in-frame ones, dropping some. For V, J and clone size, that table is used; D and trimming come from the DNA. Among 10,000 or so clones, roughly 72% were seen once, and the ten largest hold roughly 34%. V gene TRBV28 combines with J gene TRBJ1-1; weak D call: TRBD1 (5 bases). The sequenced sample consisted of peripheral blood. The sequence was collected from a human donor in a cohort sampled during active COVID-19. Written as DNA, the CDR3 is TGTGCCAGCAGTTTCCTTAGACAGATCACTGAAGCTTTCTTT. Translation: CASSFLRQITEAFF.